This TCR beta chain was sequenced during a study of technical replicates of blood from a handful of donors. The CDR3 totals 15 residues. Germline-derived CDR1 and CDR2 are MDHEN and SYDVKM. V was pared by 4 bases and J by 0 bases, with 12 bases between. The assay was immunoSEQ multiplex PCR, and TCRdb's table has in-frame clones only and misses some. The data contain 9,500 to 15,000 clones, about 94% of them seen just once; the ten biggest clones take up more than 7%. The chain recombines TRBV28 with TRBJ1-1; D is unclear. This receptor was obtained from a human donor in good health. The sequenced material came from PBMCs. CDR3: CASSSQSLMNTEAFF. In DNA form, the CDR3 reads TGTGCCAGCAGTTCACAGTCCTTAATGAACACTGAAGCTTTCTTT.